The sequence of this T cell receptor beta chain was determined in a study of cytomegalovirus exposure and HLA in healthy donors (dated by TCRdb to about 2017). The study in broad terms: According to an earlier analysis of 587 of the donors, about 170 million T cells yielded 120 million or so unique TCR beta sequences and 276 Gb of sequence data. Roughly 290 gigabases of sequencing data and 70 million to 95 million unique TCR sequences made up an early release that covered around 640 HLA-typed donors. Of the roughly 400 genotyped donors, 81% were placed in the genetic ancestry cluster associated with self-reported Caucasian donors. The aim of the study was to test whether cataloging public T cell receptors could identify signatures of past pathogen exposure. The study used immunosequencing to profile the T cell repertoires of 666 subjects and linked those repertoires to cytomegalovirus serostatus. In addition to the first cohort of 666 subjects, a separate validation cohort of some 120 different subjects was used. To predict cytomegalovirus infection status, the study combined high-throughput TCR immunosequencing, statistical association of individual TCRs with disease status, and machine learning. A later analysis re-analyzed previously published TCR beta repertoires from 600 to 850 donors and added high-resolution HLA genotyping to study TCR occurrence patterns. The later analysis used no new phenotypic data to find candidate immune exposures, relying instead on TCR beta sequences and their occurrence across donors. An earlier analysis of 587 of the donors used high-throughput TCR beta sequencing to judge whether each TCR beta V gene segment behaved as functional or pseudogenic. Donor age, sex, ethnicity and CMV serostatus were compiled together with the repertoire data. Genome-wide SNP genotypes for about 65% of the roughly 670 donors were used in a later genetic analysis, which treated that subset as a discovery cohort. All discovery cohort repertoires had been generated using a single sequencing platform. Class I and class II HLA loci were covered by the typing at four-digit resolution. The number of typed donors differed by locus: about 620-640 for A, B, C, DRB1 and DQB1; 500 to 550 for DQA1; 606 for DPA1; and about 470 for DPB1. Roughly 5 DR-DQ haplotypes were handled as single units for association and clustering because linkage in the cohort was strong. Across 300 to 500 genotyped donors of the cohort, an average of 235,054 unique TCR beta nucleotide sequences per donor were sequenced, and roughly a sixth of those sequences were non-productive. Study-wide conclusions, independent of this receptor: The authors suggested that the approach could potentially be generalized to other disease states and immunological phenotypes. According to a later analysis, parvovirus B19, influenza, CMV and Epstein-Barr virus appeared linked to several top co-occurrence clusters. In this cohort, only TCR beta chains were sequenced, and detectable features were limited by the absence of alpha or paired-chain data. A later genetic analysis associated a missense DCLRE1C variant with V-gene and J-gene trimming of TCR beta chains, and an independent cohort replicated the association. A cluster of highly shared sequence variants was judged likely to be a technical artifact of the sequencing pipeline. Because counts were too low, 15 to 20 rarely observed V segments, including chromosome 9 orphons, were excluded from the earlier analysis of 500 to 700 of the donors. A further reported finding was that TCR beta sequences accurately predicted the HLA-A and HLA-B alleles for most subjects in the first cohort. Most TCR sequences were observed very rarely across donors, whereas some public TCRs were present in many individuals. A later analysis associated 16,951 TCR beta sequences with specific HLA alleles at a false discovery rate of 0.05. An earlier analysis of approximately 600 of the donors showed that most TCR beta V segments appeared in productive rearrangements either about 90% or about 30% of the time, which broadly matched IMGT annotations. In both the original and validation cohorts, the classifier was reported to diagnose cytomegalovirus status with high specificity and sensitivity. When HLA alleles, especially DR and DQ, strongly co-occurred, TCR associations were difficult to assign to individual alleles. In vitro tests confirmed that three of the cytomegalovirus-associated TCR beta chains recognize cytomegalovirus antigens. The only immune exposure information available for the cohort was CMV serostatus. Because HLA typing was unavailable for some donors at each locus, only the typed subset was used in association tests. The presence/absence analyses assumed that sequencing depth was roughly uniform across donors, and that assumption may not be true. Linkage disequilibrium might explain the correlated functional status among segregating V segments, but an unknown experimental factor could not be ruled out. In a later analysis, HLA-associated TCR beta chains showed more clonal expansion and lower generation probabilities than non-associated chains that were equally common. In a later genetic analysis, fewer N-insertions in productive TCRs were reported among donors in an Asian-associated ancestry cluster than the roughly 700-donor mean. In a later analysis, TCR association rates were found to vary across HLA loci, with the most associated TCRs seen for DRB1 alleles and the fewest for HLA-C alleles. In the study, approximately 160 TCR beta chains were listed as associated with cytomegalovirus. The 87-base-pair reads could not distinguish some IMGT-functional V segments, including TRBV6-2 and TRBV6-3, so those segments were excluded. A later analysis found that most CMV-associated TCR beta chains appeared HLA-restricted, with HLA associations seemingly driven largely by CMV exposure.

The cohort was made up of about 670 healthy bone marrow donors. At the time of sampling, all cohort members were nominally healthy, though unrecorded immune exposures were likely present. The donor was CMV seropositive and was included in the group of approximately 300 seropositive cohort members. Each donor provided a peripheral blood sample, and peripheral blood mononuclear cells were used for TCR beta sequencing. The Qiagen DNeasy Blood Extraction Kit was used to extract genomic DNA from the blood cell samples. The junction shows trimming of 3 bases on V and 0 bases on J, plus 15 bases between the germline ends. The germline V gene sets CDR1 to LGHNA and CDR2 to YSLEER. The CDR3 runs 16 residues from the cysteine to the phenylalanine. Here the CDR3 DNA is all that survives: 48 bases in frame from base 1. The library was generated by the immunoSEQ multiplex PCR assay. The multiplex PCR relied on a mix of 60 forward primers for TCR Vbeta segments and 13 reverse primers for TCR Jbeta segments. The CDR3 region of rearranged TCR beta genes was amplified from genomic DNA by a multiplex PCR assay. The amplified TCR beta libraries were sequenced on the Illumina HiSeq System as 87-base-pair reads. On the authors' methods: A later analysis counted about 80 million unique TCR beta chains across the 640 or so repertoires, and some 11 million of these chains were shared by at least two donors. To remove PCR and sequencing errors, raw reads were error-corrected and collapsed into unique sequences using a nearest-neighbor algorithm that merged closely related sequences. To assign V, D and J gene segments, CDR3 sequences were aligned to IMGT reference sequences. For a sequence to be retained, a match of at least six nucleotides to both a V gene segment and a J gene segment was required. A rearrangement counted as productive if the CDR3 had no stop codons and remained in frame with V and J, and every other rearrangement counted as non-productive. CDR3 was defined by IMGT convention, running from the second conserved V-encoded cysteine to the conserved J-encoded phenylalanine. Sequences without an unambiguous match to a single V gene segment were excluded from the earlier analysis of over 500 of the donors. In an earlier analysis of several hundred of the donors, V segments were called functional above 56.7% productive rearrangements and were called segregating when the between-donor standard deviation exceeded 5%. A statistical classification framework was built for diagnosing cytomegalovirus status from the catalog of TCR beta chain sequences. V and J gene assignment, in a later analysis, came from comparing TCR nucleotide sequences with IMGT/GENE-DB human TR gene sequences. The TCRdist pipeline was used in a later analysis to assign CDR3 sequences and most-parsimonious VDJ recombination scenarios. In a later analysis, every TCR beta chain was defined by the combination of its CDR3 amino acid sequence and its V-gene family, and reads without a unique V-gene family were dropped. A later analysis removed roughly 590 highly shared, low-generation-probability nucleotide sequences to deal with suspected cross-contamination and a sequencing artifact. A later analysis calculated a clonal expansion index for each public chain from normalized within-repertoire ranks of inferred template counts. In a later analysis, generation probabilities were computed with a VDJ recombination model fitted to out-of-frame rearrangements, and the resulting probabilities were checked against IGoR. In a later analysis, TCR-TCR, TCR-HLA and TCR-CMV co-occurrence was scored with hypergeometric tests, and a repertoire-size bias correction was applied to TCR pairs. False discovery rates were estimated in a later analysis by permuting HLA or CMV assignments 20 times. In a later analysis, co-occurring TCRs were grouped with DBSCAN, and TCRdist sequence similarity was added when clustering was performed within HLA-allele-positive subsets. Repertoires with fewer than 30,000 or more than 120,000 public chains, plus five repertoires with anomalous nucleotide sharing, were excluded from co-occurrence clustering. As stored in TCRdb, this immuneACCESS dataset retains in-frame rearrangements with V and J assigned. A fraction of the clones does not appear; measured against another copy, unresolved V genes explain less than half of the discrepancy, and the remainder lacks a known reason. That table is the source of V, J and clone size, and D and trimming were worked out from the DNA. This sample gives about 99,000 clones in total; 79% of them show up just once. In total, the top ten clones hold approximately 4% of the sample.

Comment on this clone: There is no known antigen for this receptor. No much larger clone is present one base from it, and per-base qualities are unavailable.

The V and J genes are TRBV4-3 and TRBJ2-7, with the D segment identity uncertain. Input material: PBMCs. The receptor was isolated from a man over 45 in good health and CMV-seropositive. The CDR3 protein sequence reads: CASSHDSSIDSYEQYF. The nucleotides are TGCGCCAGCAGCCATGACTCAAGCATAGACTCCTACGAGCAGTACTTC.